The T cell receptor beta chain described here comes from a study of shared clonotypes between healthy human individuals (dated by TCRdb to the early 2020s). Regarding the study in general: The cohort included three men and a couple of women between 18 and 49 years of age. Per donor, three plates each were used for CD4 naive and CD4 memory, two for CD8 naive, and one for CD8 memory. The study deeply sequenced blood TCR repertoires of about five healthy adults to estimate repertoire size and the extent of clonotype sharing between individuals. To increase sequencing depth and limit assay-specific biases, different laboratories used diverse techniques to prepare libraries and sequence TCR repertoires. Between about 0.85 and 10 billion PBMCs per donor were obtained by leukapheresis.

To note about this clone: Its binding antigen is unknown. Base-call qualities are not available, and no considerably larger clone is one nucleotide away. Other DNA variants within this sample encode the same CDR3.

V and J are trimmed by 6 bases and 0 bases, and the gene matches miss 2 bases of the junction. The CDR3 runs 15 amino acids, cysteine and phenylalanine included. Kept here is only the CDR3 DNA, which spans 45 bases and is read in frame from base 1. Per the germline V gene, MDHEN is the CDR1 and SYDVKM is the CDR2. The research as a whole found: Even with the large sequencing depth, rarefaction of the sorted-subset datasets indicated that sequencing was incomplete. Naive subsets generally had larger estimated clonotype richness than memory subsets. Across four donors, approximately 5% of naive CD4, around 3.5% of naive CD8, 2.3% of memory CD4, and 0.4% of memory CD8 clonotypes were shared. Compared with non-shared clonotypes, the clonotypes found in all four sorted-subset donors had higher generation probabilities. Sampling was restricted to blood, and TCR repertoires in tissue are likely to differ from TCR repertoires in blood. The genetic and exposure-history diversity represented was limited by the small number of donors. Based on pairwise subsampling, the degree of clonotype sharing among donors was expected to be affected by sequencing depth.

Using the deep immunoSEQ assay, TCR CDR3 regions were amplified from genomic DNA by multiplex PCR. Genomic DNA extracted from each cell subset was distributed evenly over all wells of several immunoSEQ 96-well plates, and each plate served as one replicate. For sorted subsets, each replicate PCR was loaded with 200 ng genomic DNA, equivalent to 30,000 or so T cell genomes. Purified libraries were measured with a Qubit 3.0 fluorometer, size-checked on a Bioanalyzer 2100, and measured again with the KAPA Library Quantification kit. Every immunoSEQ 96-well plate was sequenced on a separate single-read 150-cycle Illumina NextSeq 550 flow cell. As for how the authors treated the data: Because the immunoSEQ output included only junctional sequences and no quality scores, the filtering could not be the same as the filtering used for full-length reads. Sequences were annotated with PyIR, a Python wrapper for IgBLAST v1.9, and V/J genes and CDR3 were assigned using IMGT germline references. Reads were removed for weak V/J assignments (E-value above 1e-6), missing CDR3, stop codons, out-of-frame junctions, or ambiguous translated residues. A V3J clonotype was defined by an identical inferred V gene, J gene, and CDR3 amino acid sequence. Percentage overlap between repertoires was calculated by dividing the number of shared unique clonotypes by the size of the smaller repertoire. Three approaches were used to assess repertoire richness: RTK rarefaction, the Chao1 estimator, and Recon v2.1 estimates of unobserved clonotypes. For all TCRbeta clonotypes obtained by the gDNA method from a few donors, generation probabilities were computed with OLGA. The table comes from immuneACCESS by way of TCRdb, which keeps in-frame sequences with V and J called. Part of the clones is missing from these tables; in studies checked, under half for an unresolved V gene and the rest for unknown reasons. V, J and clone size derive from that table, while D and trimming were established from the DNA sequence. Present in this sample are around 1,900,000 clones, about 93% of which were seen just once. The ten top clones hold approximately 1.7% of the sample.

CD8 naive samples were obtained by positive selection for CCR7 among CD45RO-negative cells, yielding a CD45RA+CCR7+ population from which TemRA cells were excluded. The donors were healthy, HIV-negative adults who had no recently reported acute infections or vaccinations. Every donor was a Caucasian adult residing in Nashville, Tennessee, USA. After blood collection by leukapheresis, PBMCs were isolated using Ficoll-Histopaque density gradient centrifugation and then cryopreserved in the vapor phase of liquid nitrogen. Analytical flow cytometry was used to check the purity and quantity of each magnetically sorted T cell population. From each sorted fraction, genomic DNA was isolated and quantified by UV absorbance on a Nanodrop 2000c.

The V and J segments used are TRBV28 and TRBJ2-3; 11 bases in the junction line up with TRBD2. Material: naive CD8+ T cells from PBMCs. The cell subset or site label of this sample denotes: CD45RA+CCR7+. This clonotype was obtained from a man younger than 30 in good health. Some clones in this sample may be carry-over from other donors' samples. The CDR3 protein: CASSRTSGSTDTQYF. At the DNA level, the sequence is TGTGCCAGCAGCCGGACTAGCGGGAGCACAGATACGCAGTATTTT.